A selection of T cell receptor beta chains follows, all from one sample in a study of T cell responses to AZD1222 COVID-19 vaccine. TCRdb keeps only in-frame clones here, not all; method: immunoSEQ multiplex PCR. The table lists tens of thousands of clones, more than 80% of them singletons. The sequences come from peripheral blood, collected on day 0 of AZD1222 vaccination. The receptors were gathered from an adult in good health. The CDR3 runs from the conserved cysteine through the conserved F or W. A D gene is named only where the DNA matches it firmly. Some rows have no size entry. The others give once, few or many, or a class for an expanded clone.

-	-	TRBJ1-2	TRBV9	TGTGCCAGCAGCCGCGATGAGGAAAACTATGGCTACACCTTC	CASSRDEENYGYTF
-	-	TRBJ2-1	TRBV10-1	TGCGCCAGCAGTGAGGTGGGGGGTCTGCGGTACAATGAGCAGTTCTTC	CASSEVGGLRYNEQFF
-	-	TRBJ2-3	TRBV7-9	TGTGCCAGCGGGAAGGGCCGGCATACAGATACGCAGTATTTT	CASGKGRHTDTQYF
-	-	TRBJ1-1	TRBV29-1	TGCAGCGTTCTAAGGGTACAGACGGAGAAAACTTTCTTT	CSVLRVQTEKTFF
-	TRBD2	TRBJ2-1	TRBV14	TGTGCCAGCAGCCAGGTTAGCGGGAGGCCAGCCTACAATGAGCAGTTCTTC	CASSQVSGRPAYNEQFF
-	-	TRBJ1-5	TRBV24-1	TGTGCCACCAGTGAGGAGGATAGCAATCAGCCCCAGCATTTT	CATSEEDSNQPQHF
-	TRBD2	TRBJ2-1	TRBV9	TGTGCCAGCAGCGTAGAGGCGGGAGATGAGCAGTTCTTC	CASSVEAGDEQFF
-	-	TRBJ1-2	TRBV10-3	TGTGCCATCAGTGATGGGGGGGACTATGGCTACACCTTC	CAISDGGDYGYTF
-	TRBD1	TRBJ1-1	TRBV12-3/TRBV12-4	TGTGCCAGCAGTGACAGGGGTGGGACTGAAGCTTTCTTT	CASSDRGGTEAFF
-	-	TRBJ1-2	TRBV7-2	TGTGCCAGCACCATAGGGCGGGGCGGCGGCTACACCTTC	CASTIGRGGGYTF
-	-	TRBJ1-1	TRBV11-2	TGTGCCAGCAGCTTAGATCATGTCACTGAAGCTTTCTTT	CASSLDHVTEAFF
-	-	TRBJ2-5	TRBV5-1	TGCGCCAGCAGCCTGGAGGGGCACGTACAAGAGACCCAGTACTTC	CASSLEGHVQETQYF
-	-	TRBJ2-5	TRBV24-1	TGTGCCACCAGTGCCGGGGAGACCCAGTACTTC	CATSAGETQYF
-	-	TRBJ2-7	TRBV7-6	TGTGCCAGCAGCTTAGAAGGGTTCTCCTACGAGCAGTACTTC	CASSLEGFSYEQYF
-	-	TRBJ2-7	TRBV10-3	TGTGCCATCGGGGGGACATCGTCCTACGAGCAGTACTTC	CAIGGTSSYEQYF
few	-	TRBJ1-1	TRBV18	TGTGCCAGCTCACGAAGAGGGGATACTGAAGCTTTCTTT	CASSRRGDTEAFF
-	-	TRBJ2-7	TRBV30	TGTGCCTGGGGGCGAAACTCCTACGAGCAGTACTTC	CAWGRNSYEQYF
-	-	TRBJ2-2	TRBV30	TGTGCCTGGAGCCCGGGACCGATGAACACCGGGGAGCTGTTTTTT	CAWSPGPMNTGELFF
once	-	TRBJ1-5	TRBV6-6	TGTGCCAGCAGCCGGGACACCAATCAGCCCCAGCATTTT	CASSRDTNQPQHF
-	-	TRBJ1-3	TRBV18	TGTGCCAGCTCACCGTTAGGGAGCTCTGGAAACACCATATATTTT	CASSPLGSSGNTIYF
-	-	TRBJ1-1	TRBV7-3	TGTGCCAGCAGCCTATACGCGGGATTGAACACTGAAGCTTTCTTT	CASSLYAGLNTEAFF
-	TRBD1	TRBJ1-1	TRBV9	TGTGCCAGCAGCCCAAAGACAGGGGAAAACACTGAAGCTTTCTTT	CASSPKTGENTEAFF
-	TRBD1	TRBJ1-2	TRBV29-1	TGCAGCGTCCCCGGACAGGGGGCGCGAGGCTACACCTTC	CSVPGQGARGYTF
-	-	TRBJ2-3	TRBV28	TGTGCCAGCAGTTCTACCAGGACCTTGGCAGATACGCAGTATTTT	CASSSTRTLADTQYF
-	-	TRBJ1-1	TRBV12-3/TRBV12-4	TGTGCCAGCAGCTCGACTGGGGGGAGGATGGCTTTCTTT	CASSSTGGRMAFF
-	-	TRBJ1-3	TRBV10-3	TGTGCCATCAGTGTGCGTAGGGGAGACACCATATATTTT	CAISVRRGDTIYF
few	-	TRBJ1-3	TRBV5-1	TGCGCCAGCAGCTTATTCTCTGGAAACACCATATATTTT	CASSLFSGNTIYF
once	-	TRBJ2-2	TRBV7-9	TGTGCCAGCAGCTTATATGGGACACGCACGAACACCGGGGAGCTGTTTTTT	CASSLYGTRTNTGELFF
-	-	TRBJ2-2	TRBV19	TGTGCCAGTAGTACCAATATAGCAGCCGGGGAGCTGTTTTTT	CASSTNIAAGELFF
-	TRBD1	TRBJ1-6	TRBV25-1	TGTGCCAGCAGTGAATCTTGGACAGGGGGCTCACCCCTCCACTTT	CASSESWTGGSPLHF
-	-	TRBJ1-3	TRBV6-6	TGTGCCAGCAGTTATGGGCTCATCTCTGGAAACACCATATATTTT	CASSYGLISGNTIYF
few	-	TRBJ1-5	TRBV14	TGTGCCAGCAGCCAAGATAGCCACCCTAGCTCCTATAGCAATCAGCCCCAGCATTTT	CASSQDSHPSSYSNQPQHF
-	-	TRBJ2-3	TRBV25-1	TGTGCCAGCAGTTCGGGGTATTCAGATACGCAGTATTTT	CASSSGYSDTQYF
-	-	TRBJ1-3	TRBV7-9	TGTGCCAGCAGCTTAGGAGGCTCTGGAAACACCATATATTTT	CASSLGGSGNTIYF
-	TRBD1	TRBJ1-2	TRBV2	TGTGCCAGCAGCTACGGGACAGACTATGGCTACACCTTC	CASSYGTDYGYTF
few	-	TRBJ1-2	TRBV28	TGTGCCAGCAGTTTAGAAGTCTTGATTGGCTACACCTTC	CASSLEVLIGYTF
-	TRBD2	TRBJ2-1	TRBV28	TGTGCCAGCAGATTAGCGGGACTGGGGAATGAGCAGTTCTTC	CASRLAGLGNEQFF
-	-	TRBJ1-2	TRBV28	TGTGCCAGCAGTTTGCGGGTGGACTATGGCTACACCTTC	CASSLRVDYGYTF
once	-	TRBJ2-7	TRBV19	TGTGCCAGTAGAGGTGGGACGGCAACCTACGAGCAGTACTTC	CASRGGTATYEQYF
few	-	TRBJ1-1	TRBV6-5	TGTGCCAGCAGTTCACAGGGAATTACTGAAGCTTTCTTT	CASSSQGITEAFF
-	-	TRBJ1-1	TRBV19	TGTGCCAGTAGTATCCTAAGACAGGCATCTGAAGCTTTCTTT	CASSILRQASEAFF